This TCR beta chain was obtained from a study of human T cells and chemical hapten exposure. About the research overall: Sensitization applied 2% DPC to approximately 2 cm by approximately 2 cm of upper inner arm skin. Notes on the study in general: PT1 expanded TCR counts and patch test score correlated positively.

This clonotype has only a few counts. Its antigen is as yet unknown. Via MiXCR, TCRdb re-called the RACE reads, giving one row per CDR3 protein. Counted here are roughly 52,000 distinct CDR3 sequences, 9.5% to 10% occurring once; the ten biggest clones make up 1.5% to 2%. Time point of the sample: patch test 2, 6 weeks after DPC sensitization. The treatment: therapeutic diphenylcyclopropenone sensitization with weekly scalp DPC. The V end lost 0 bases, the J end lost 2 bases, and 7 bases lay between the germline ends. CDR1 is LGHDT, CDR2 YNNKEL, per germline (reference sequence). The CDR3 is 14 amino acids.

Specimen: whole blood, collected in connection with sensitization to the hapten diphenylcyclopropenone (DPC). The chain couples TRBV3-1 to TRBJ2-5, with D unresolved. The TCR originated in a woman aged 45-59 years with alopecia areata. Some clones in this sample may be carry-over from other donors' samples. CDR3 coding DNA: TGTGCCAGCAGCCAAGACACAGTTCAAGAGACCCAGTACTTC. Translating it yields CASSQDTVQETQYF.